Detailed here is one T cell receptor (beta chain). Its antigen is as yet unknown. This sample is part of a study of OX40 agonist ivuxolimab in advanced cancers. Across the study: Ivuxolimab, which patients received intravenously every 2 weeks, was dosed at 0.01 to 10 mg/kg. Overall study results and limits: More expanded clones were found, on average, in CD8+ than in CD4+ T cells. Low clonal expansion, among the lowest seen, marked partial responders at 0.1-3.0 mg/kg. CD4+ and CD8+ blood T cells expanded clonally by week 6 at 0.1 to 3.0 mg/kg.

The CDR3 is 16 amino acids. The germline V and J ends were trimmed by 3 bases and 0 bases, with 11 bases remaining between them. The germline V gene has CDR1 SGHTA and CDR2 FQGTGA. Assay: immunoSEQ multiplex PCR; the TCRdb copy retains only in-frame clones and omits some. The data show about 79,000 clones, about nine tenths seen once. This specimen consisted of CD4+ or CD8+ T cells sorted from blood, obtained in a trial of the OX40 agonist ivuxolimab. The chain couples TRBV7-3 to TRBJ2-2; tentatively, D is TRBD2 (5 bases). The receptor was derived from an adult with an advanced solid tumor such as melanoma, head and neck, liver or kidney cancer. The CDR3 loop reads CASSLLSGANTGELFF. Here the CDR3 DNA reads TGTGCCAGCAGCTTGTTATCCGGGGCGAACACCGGGGAGCTGTTTTTT.